What follows are 11 T cell receptor beta chains derived from one specimen sequenced in a study of shared clonotypes between healthy human individuals. The data were produced by immunoSEQ multiplex PCR, yet TCRdb's version contains in-frame clones alone and is incomplete. The sample has about 530,000 clones, about 96% seen once. The sequenced material came from naive CD4+ T cells sorted from blood. The sample's subset: CD45RA+ positively selected. These TCRs come from a woman in her twenties or thirties in good health.

J is TRBJ2-7 and V is TRBV14; D uncertain. V lost 4 bases and J lost 3, with 10 bases in between. This CDR3 spans 13 amino acids. Germline V gene data show CDR1 as SGHDN and CDR2 as FVKESK. The CDR3 protein is CASSPRFLYEQYF. As DNA, the CDR3 is TGTGCCAGCAGCCCTCGATTCCTCTACGAGCAGTACTTC. Combining the CDR3 with reference TRBV14 and TRBJ2-7 gives the whole variable domain EAGVTQFPSHSVIEKGQTVTLRCDPISGHDNLYWYRRVMGKEIKFLLHFVKESKQDESGMPNNRFLAERTGGTYSTLKVQPAELEDSGVYFCASSPRFLYEQYFGPGTRLTVT.

The V call is TRBV28, the J call TRBJ2-7; possibly TRBD1 or TRBD2 for D (5 bases each). The CDR3 extends over 12 amino acids. Germline V lookup: CDR1 MDHEN, CDR2 SYDVKM. V lost 8 bases and J 8 bases, leaving 16 bases between the germline ends. Here the CDR3 reads CASRGDPGKQYF. Written as DNA, the CDR3 is TGTGCCAGCCGGGGCGACCCAGGGAAGCAGTACTTC.

This rearrangement joins TRBV7-2 to TRBJ2-3; TRBD2 matches 9 bases. Germline values: CDR1 SGHTA, CDR2 FQGNSA. The CDR3 covers 19 residues. Trimming cost V 5 bases and J 0 bases; bases outside gene matches: 15. Written as DNA, the CDR3 is TGTGCCAGCAGCCCCAGCAGGCTAGCGGGGAGCCCTAGCACAGATACGCAGTATTTT. Its protein product is CASSPSRLAGSPSTDTQYF.

V and J are TRBV5-8 and TRBJ1-1, with D unclear. The CDR3 contains 16 residues. V gave up 2 bases and J gave up 0 bases, with 14 bases separating them. CDR1 and CDR2 (germline): SGHTS, YDEGEE. In nucleotides, the CDR3 is TGTGCCAGCAGCTTCTTGGGCCCGTGGGTGAACACTGAAGCTTTCTTT. It translates to CASSFLGPWVNTEAFF.

The rearrangement uses TRBV19 and TRBJ1-2; D is undetermined. V lost 3 bases to trimming and J lost 0 bases, with 14 bases between them. The CDR3 covers 16 residues. Germline values: CDR1 LNHDA, CDR2 SQIVND (reference sequence). In DNA form, the CDR3 reads TGTGCCAGTAGTATCCCCCCCACGGCAGCTAACTATGGCTACACCTTC. Translating it yields CASSIPPTAANYGYTF.

The chain is built from TRBV5-1 and TRBJ2-5; D perhaps matches TRBD1 (5 bases). V shed 3 bases and J shed 7 bases, with 13 bases lying between them. Germline loops: CDR1 SGHRS, CDR2 YFSETQ. This CDR3 spans 13 amino acids. CDR3 coding DNA: TGCGCCAGCAGCTCTCTCAGGGAAAGGACCCAGTACTTC. Its translation: CASSSLRERTQYF.

The DNA of the CDR3 is TGTGCCAGCAGTTTGGCTCAGGGGGCCAACAATAATTCACCCCTCCACTTT. Translating gives CASSLAQGANNNSPLHF. The chain recombines TRBV28 with TRBJ1-6; 8 bases are shared with TRBD1. This CDR3 region has 17 residues. The germline V gene encodes CDR1 MDHEN and CDR2 SYDVKM. J lost 5 bases, V lost 3 bases, and 9 bases had no gene match.

The chain combines TRBV5-4 with TRBJ2-2; 7 positions match TRBD1. The junction had 4 bases not matched to a gene; V was cut back by 4 bases and J by 1 base. Germline V gene data show CDR1 as SGHNT and CDR2 as YYREEE (reference sequence). This CDR3 comprises 15 residues. The CDR3 nucleotides read TGTGCCAGCAGCCGCGGACAGGAGAACACCGGGGAGCTGTTTTTT. The encoded protein is CASSRGQENTGELFF.

The chain combines TRBV18 with TRBJ2-1, with TRBD2 matching over 9 bases. The CDR3 runs 15 residues. From germline, CDR1 is KGHSH and CDR2 LQKENI. The trim removed 3 bases at V and 6 bases at J, leaving 6 bases unmatched. The CDR3 nucleotides are TGTGCCAGCTCACCGCCGGGACTAGCCCTCAATGAGCAGTTCTTC. This translates into CASSPPGLALNEQFF.

The rearrangement joins TRBV6-5 to TRBJ2-5; D may be TRBD1 (6 bases). The DNA matches TRBJ2-7 better at its end, which makes the J call doubtful. Germline V gene lookup returns CDR1 MNHEY and CDR2 SVGAGI. The CDR3 loop spans 16 amino acids. The DNA for the CDR3 is TGTGCCAGCAGTTACCAGGGGCCCCGCCGGTCCTACGAGCAGTACTTC. It specifies CASSYQGPRRSYEQYF.

This chain joins TRBV30 and TRBJ2-7, with TRBD2 identical over 9 bases. The J segment lost 3 bases and the V segment lost 1 base, leaving 10 bases of the junction unmatched. The germline V gene has CDR1 GTSNPN and CDR2 SVGIG (reference sequence). CDR3 length: 16 amino acids. The CDR3 DNA sequence: TGTGCCTGGAGTGCCAAGGGACTAGCAGGGAACTACGAGCAGTACTTC. It specifies CAWSAKGLAGNYEQYF.